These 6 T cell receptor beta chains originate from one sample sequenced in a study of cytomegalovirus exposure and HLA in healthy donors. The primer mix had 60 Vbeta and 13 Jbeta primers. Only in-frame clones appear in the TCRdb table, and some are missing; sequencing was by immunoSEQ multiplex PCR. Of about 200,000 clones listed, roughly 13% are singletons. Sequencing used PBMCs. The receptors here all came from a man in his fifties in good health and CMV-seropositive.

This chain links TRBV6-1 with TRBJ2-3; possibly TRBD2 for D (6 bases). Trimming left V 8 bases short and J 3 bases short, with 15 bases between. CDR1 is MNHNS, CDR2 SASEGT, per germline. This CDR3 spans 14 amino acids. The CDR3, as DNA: TGTGCCAGCGGGGGTGGAGGGTGGACAGATACGCAGTATTTT. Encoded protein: CASGGGGWTDTQYF.

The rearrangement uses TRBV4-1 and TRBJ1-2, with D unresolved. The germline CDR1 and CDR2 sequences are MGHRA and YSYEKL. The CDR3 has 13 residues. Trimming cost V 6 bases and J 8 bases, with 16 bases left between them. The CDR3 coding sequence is TGCGCCAGCAGTTGGGTGGAGGGTAGCGGCTACACCTTC. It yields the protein CASSWVEGSGYTF.

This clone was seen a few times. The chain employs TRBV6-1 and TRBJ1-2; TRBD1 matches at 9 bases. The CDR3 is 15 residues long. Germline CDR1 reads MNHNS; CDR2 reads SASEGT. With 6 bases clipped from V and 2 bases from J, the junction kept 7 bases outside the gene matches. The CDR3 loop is CASSSAGTGNYGYTF. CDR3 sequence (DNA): TGTGCCAGCAGCTCTGCCGGGACAGGGAACTATGGCTACACCTTC.

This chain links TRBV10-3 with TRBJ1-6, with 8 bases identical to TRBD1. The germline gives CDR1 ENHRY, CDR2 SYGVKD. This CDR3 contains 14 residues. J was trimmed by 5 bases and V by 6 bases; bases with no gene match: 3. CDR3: CAIRQGANNSPLHF. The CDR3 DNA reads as TGTGCCATCAGGCAGGGGGCGAATAATTCACCCCTCCACTTT.

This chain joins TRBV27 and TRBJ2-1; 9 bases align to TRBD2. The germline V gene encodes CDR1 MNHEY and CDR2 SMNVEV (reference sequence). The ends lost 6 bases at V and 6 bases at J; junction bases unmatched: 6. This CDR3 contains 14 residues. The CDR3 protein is CASRGRGGPNEQFF. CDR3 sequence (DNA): TGTGCCAGCAGAGGGCGGGGGGGCCCCAATGAGCAGTTCTTC.

CDR3 nucleotides: TGCGCCAGCAGCCCGAGTTATGGGGGCGCGACTGAAGCTTTCTTT. This gives the protein CASSPSYGGATEAFF. The chain carries TRBV4-1 and TRBJ1-1; D possibly corresponds to TRBD1 (6 bases). CDR1 is MGHRA, CDR2 YSYEKL, per germline. This CDR3 contains 15 residues. V gave up 4 bases and J gave up 5 bases, with 17 bases separating them.